This T cell receptor beta chain was sequenced for a study of blood T cell repertoires in COVID-19. This CDR3 comprises 15 residues. The V end lost 2 bases, the J end lost 2 bases, and 13 bases lay between the germline ends. Germline V gene sequence: CDR1 MGHRA, CDR2 YSYEKL. Only in-frame clones appear in the TCRdb table, and some are missing; sequencing was by immunoSEQ multiplex PCR. The sample carries some 200,000 clones, approximately 84% recorded once. The chain has TRBV4-1 and TRBJ2-7; D possibly corresponds to TRBD2 (5 bases). This sequence was found in a man older than 75 with acute or convalescent COVID-19. The sample comprised peripheral blood. CDR3 bases: TGCGCCAGCAGCCAACCGTCGCGGGTCCCCTACGAGCAGTACTTC. This gives the protein CASSQPSRVPYEQYF.